This TCR beta chain came from a study of vaccination effects on CD4 cells after COVID-19. As concerns this clone: Its target is not known. A junction end diverges from the germline sequence, so it may reflect a read error.

Only in-frame clones appear in the TCRdb table, and some are missing; sequencing was by immunoSEQ multiplex PCR. The sample lists about 13,000 clones; 72% were seen once. Germline CDR1 is MNHEY and CDR2 is SVGAGI. CDR3 length equals 15 residues. Pools of viral peptides were used by the ViraFEST assay to expand antigen-specific CD4+ T cells ahead of sequencing. When roughly eleven days of culture had elapsed, CD4+ T cells were isolated. As their vaccination, participants received two doses of either BNT162b2 or mRNA-1273. None of the vaccinated had previously contracted SARS-CoV-2, and their nucleocapsid antibodies tested negative. Each culture well received roughly 1.8 million PBMC. These cells were then cultured in IMDM with about 10 IU/ml IL-2 and around 9.6 ug/ml peptides. The study, taken as a whole, reports: Only 1 of 255 vaccine-induced clones from healthy vaccinees cross-reacted with common cold coronaviruses.

V usage is TRBV6-5 and J usage is TRBJ1-5, with 12 bases lining up with TRBD1. The source is a human donor who received a COVID-19 vaccine. The specimen was CD4+ T cells from PBMCs cultured with SARS-CoV-2 spike peptides, collected after COVID-19 vaccination. This CDR3 is CASSRGTGGNQPQHF. CDR3 in DNA: TGTGCCAGCAGCCGAGGGACAGGGGGCAACCAGCCCCAGCATTTT.